The source of this TCR beta chain is a study of CD8 T cells in ankylosing spondylitis. This clonotype has a handful of counts. The target antigen is unknown. The study's findings and limits: Within peripheral blood, clones linked to disease were CD8+ and relatively rare. One TCR beta motif, made up of about 8 highly homologous variants, appeared characteristic of ankylosing spondylitis blood.

The CDR3 loop spans 13 amino acids. The V segment lost 6 bases and the J segment 4 bases; nucleotides outside the gene matches: 2. Germline loops: CDR1 MDHEN, CDR2 SYDVKM. In TCRdb, the 5' RACE reads were re-called with MiXCR into one record per CDR3 protein. The sample includes roughly 350,000 distinct CDR3 sequences, roughly 8% seen only once; the top ten take about 14%. The sample consisted of blood, either unsorted or a sorted T cell fraction (not recorded which). The rearrangement joins TRBV28 to TRBJ2-2; 7 bases agree with TRBD1. This clonotype was sampled from a male donor with ankylosing spondylitis. CDR3 in DNA: TGTGCCAGCAGAGGGGACAGCACCGGGGAGCTGTTTTTT. Translated, it gives CASRGDSTGELFF.